This paragraph covers one T cell receptor beta chain sequence. This sample was taken from a study of blood T cell repertoires in COVID-19. Using immunoSEQ multiplex PCR, the repertoire was profiled, and TCRdb retains in-frame clones only, with some absent. The sample contains 360,000 or so clones, about 90% of which appear only once. This CDR3 spans 18 amino acids. Trimming at V came to 2 bases and at J to 8 bases, leaving 18 bases not matched to a gene. The chain recombines TRBV23-1 with TRBJ1-5, with 7 bases lining up with TRBD1. TRBV23-1 is filed as an ORF, its function uncertain. The clonotype was recovered from a woman aged 25 to 39 who had recovered from COVID-19. The sequencing sample was made of PBMCs or T cells enriched from blood (not recorded which). CDR3 in amino acids: CASSQIPRGSVGLEPQHF. In nucleotides, the CDR3 is TGCGCCAGCAGTCAAATCCCCAGGGGGTCGGTGGGCTTAGAGCCCCAGCATTTT.